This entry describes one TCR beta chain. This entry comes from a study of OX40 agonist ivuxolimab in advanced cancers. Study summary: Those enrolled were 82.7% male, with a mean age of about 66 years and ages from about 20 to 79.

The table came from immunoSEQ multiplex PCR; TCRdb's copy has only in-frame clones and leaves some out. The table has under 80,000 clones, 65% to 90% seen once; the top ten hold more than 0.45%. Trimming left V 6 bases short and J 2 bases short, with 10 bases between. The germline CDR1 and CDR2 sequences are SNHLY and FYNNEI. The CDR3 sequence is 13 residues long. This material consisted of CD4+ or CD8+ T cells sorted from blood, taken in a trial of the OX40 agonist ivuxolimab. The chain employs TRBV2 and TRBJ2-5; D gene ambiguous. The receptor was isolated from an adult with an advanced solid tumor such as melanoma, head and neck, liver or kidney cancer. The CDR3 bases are TGTGCCAGCAGGCCCAATCCACAAGAGACCCAGTACTTC. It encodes CASRPNPQETQYF. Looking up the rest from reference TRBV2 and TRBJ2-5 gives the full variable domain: EPEVTQTPSHQVTQMGQEVILRCVPISNHLYFYWYRQILGQKVEFLVSFYNNEISEKSEIFDDQFSVERPDGSNFTLKIRSTKLEDSAMYFCASRPNPQETQYFGPGTRLLVL.